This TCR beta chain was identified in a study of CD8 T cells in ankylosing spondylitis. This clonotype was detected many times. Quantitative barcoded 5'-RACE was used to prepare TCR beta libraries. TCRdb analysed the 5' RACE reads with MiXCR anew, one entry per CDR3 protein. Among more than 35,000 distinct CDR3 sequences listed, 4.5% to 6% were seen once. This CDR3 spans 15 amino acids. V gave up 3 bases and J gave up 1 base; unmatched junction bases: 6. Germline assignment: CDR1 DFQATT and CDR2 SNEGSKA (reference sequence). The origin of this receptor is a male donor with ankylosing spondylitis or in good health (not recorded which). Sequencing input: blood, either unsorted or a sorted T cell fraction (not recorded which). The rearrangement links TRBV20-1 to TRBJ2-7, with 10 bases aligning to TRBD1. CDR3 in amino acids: CSARDPGQGSYEQYF. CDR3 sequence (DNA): TGCAGTGCTAGGGATCCGGGACAGGGGTCCTACGAGCAGTACTTC.